This record concerns one TCR beta chain sequence. Its antigen is currently unknown. TCRdb's copy holds only in-frame clones and misses some; the assay was immunoSEQ multiplex PCR. The data contain about 19,000 clones, over 70% of them singletons. The data stem from a study of CD4 T cells in relation to SARS-CoV-2 and coronaviruses. Findings of the study overall: About 65% of donors had memory CD4+ clonotypes crossrecognizing SARS-CoV-2 and common cold coronavirus spike.

Unexposed donor CD4+ T cells date from 2011-2018, before the COVID-19 pandemic. CD4+ T cells were isolated from the cells after around 11 days of culture. Trimming stripped 2 bases from V and 7 bases from J, with 5 bases between. The CDR3 contains 12 residues. The chain employs TRBV12-3 or TRBV12-4 and TRBJ2-2, with unresolved D. Specimen: CD4+ T cells from PBMCs, cultured in vitro. The sequence came from a human donor in good health. The CDR3, as DNA: TGTGCCAGCAGTTTAATCAGCGGGGAGCTGTTTTTT. Its translation is CASSLISGELFF.